Listed below are T cell receptor beta chains from one sample, sequenced in a study of OX40 agonist ivuxolimab in advanced cancers. Only in-frame clones appear in the TCRdb table, and some are missing; sequencing was by immunoSEQ multiplex PCR. This sample has approximately 74,000 clones, with 80% to 95% found just once. The specimen comprised CD4+ or CD8+ T cells sorted from blood, sampled in a trial of the OX40 agonist ivuxolimab. These receptor sequences come from an adult with an advanced solid tumor such as melanoma, head and neck, liver or kidney cancer. CDR3s include the opening cysteine and the closing phenylalanine or tryptophan. Fields, in order: clone size, V gene, J gene, D gene, CDR3 protein, CDR3 DNA. A D gene is named only where the DNA matches it firmly. Rows may omit the clone size; those that give it use once, few, many or a size class.

size: once; V: TRBV19; J: TRBJ2-7; D: -; CDR3: CASRGGSSYEQYF; DNA: TGTGCCAGTAGAGGGGGAAGCTCCTACGAGCAGTACTTC
size: -; V: TRBV27; J: TRBJ1-2; D: -; CDR3: CASSLGVGTSGYTF; DNA: TGTGCCAGCAGTTTAGGGGTTGGGACTAGTGGCTACACCTTC
size: once; V: TRBV11-3; J: TRBJ2-1; D: TRBD2; CDR3: CASSLETSGAVIPNEQFF; DNA: TGTGCCAGCAGCTTAGAGACTAGCGGGGCCGTTATTCCCAATGAGCAGTTCTTC
size: -; V: TRBV27; J: TRBJ2-7; D: TRBD2; CDR3: CASSPIAGGPYEQYF; DNA: TGTGCCAGCAGTCCAATAGCGGGAGGGCCTTACGAGCAGTACTTC
size: once; V: TRBV15; J: TRBJ2-1; D: -; CDR3: CATSRDSGHEQFF; DNA: TGTGCCACCAGCAGAGATTCCGGACATGAGCAGTTCTTC
size: -; V: TRBV28; J: TRBJ1-3; D: TRBD1; CDR3: CASSPRQGVPLSSGNTIYF; DNA: TGTGCCAGCTCTCCCCGCCAGGGGGTCCCACTTAGCTCTGGAAACACCATATATTTT
size: -; V: TRBV7-2; J: TRBJ2-1; D: -; CDR3: CASSLATEQFF; DNA: TGTGCCAGCAGCTTAGCGACAGAGCAGTTCTTC
size: -; V: TRBV7-3; J: TRBJ1-1; D: -; CDR3: CASSLYTADEAFF; DNA: TGTGCCAGCAGCTTATATACGGCAGACGAAGCTTTCTTT
size: -; V: TRBV19; J: TRBJ2-1; D: -; CDR3: CASSTSDSYNEQFF; DNA: TGTGCCAGTAGTACTTCTGACTCCTACAATGAGCAGTTCTTC
size: -; V: TRBV4-1; J: TRBJ1-3; D: -; CDR3: CASSLRYSGNTIYF; DNA: TGCGCCAGCAGCTTACGGTACTCTGGAAACACCATATATTTT
size: -; V: TRBV19; J: TRBJ1-5; D: TRBD1; CDR3: CASQGANNQPQHF; DNA: TGTGCCAGCCAGGGGGCGAACAATCAGCCCCAGCATTTT
size: -; V: TRBV5-1; J: TRBJ2-1; D: -; CDR3: CASSSGQGNEQFF; DNA: TGCGCCAGCAGCTCCGGACAAGGCAATGAGCAGTTCTTC
size: -; V: TRBV7-3; J: TRBJ2-5; D: -; CDR3: CASSLTGPETQYF; DNA: TGTGCCAGCAGCTTAACTGGCCCAGAGACCCAGTACTTC
size: -; V: TRBV9; J: TRBJ2-2; D: -; CDR3: CASSVEGQGWSTGELFF; DNA: TGTGCCAGCAGCGTAGAAGGGCAGGGGTGGTCCACCGGGGAGCTGTTTTTT
size: -; V: TRBV6-6; J: TRBJ1-3; D: TRBD1; CDR3: CASSLRGPGNTIYF; DNA: TGTGCCAGCAGTCTAAGGGGGCCAGGAAACACCATATATTTT